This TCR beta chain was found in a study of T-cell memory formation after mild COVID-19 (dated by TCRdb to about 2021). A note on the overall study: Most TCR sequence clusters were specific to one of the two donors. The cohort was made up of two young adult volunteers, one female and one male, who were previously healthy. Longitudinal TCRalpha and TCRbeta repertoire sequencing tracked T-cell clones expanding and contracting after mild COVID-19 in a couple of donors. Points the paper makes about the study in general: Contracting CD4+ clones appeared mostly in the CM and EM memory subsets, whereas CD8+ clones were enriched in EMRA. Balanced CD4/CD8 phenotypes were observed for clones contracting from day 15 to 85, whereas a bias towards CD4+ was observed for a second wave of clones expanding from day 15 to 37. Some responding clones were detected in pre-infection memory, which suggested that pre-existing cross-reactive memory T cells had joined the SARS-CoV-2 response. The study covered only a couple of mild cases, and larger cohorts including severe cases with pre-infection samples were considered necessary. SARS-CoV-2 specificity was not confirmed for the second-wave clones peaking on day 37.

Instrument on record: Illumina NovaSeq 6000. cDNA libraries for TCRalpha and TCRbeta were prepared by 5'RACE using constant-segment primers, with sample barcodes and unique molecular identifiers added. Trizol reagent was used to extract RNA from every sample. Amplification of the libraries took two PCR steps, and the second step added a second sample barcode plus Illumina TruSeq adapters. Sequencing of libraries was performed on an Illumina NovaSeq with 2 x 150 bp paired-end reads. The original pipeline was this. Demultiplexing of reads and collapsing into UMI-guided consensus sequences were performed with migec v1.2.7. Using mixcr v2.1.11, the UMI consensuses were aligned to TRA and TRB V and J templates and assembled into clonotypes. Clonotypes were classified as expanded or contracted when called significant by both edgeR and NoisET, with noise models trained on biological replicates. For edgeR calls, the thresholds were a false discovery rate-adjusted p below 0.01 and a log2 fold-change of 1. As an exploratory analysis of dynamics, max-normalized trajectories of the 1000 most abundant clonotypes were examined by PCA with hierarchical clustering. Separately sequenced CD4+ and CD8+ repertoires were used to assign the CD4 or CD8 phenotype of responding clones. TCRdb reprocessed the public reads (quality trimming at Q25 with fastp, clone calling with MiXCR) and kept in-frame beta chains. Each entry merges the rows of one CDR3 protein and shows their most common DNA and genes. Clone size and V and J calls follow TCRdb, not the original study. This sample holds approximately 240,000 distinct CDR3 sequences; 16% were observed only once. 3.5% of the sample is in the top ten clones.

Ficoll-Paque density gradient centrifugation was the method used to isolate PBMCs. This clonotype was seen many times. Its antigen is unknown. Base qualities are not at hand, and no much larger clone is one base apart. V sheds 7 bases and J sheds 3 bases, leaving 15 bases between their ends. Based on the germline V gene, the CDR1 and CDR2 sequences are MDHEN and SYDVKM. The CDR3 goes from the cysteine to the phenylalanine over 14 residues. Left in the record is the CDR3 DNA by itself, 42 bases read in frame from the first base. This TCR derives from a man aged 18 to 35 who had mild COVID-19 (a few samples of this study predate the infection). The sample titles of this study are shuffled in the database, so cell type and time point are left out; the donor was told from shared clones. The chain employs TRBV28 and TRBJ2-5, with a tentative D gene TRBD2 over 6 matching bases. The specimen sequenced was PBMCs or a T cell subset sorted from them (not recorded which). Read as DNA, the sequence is TGTGCCAGCAACGGGCAGGGAGGTAAAGAGACCCAGTACTTC. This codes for CASNGQGGKETQYF.